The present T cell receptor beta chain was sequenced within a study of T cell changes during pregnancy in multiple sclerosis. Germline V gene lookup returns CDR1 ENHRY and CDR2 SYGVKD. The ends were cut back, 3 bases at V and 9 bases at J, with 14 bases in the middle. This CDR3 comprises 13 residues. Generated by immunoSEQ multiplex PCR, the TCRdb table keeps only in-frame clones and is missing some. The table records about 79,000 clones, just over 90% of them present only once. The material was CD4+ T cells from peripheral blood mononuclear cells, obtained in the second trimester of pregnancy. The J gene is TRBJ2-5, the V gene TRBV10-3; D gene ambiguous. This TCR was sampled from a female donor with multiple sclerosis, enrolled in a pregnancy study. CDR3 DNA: TGTGCCATCAGTGACACCCCAGGTTTACCCCAGTACTTC. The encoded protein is CAISDTPGLPQYF.